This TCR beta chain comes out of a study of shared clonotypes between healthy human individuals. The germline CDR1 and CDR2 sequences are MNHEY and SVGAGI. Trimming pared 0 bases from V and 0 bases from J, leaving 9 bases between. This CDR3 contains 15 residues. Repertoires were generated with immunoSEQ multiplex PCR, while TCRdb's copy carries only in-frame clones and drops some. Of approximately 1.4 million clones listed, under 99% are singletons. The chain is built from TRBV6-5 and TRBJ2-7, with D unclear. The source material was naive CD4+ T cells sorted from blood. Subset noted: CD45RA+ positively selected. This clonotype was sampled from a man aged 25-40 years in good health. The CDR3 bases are TGTGCCAGCAGTTACTCGAAACGGCTCTCCTACGAGCAGTACTTC. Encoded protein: CASSYSKRLSYEQYF.